This TCR beta chain was sequenced during a study of shared clonotypes between healthy human individuals. Broader study findings: In contrast to clonotypes shared by all four donors, non-shared clonotypes had lower generation probabilities.

A note on this clone: The antigen is not known.

Trimming cost V 2 bases and J 4 bases, with 9 bases left between them. Germline CDR1 is KGHSH and CDR2 is LQKENI. The CDR3 sequence is 14 residues long. The method was immunoSEQ multiplex PCR; TCRdb's version includes in-frame clones alone and lacks a portion of them. The sample carries roughly 2,500,000 clones, approximately 93% recorded once. This TCR came from a man between 18 and 35 years old in good health. Some clones in this sample may be carry-over from other donors' samples. The sample was naive CD4+ T cells from PBMCs. Subset denoted: CD45RA+ positively selected. The chain couples TRBV18 to TRBJ1-3; a possible D gene is TRBD1 (5 bases). The CDR3 coding sequence is TGTGCCAGCTCACCAATAGGGGAAGGAAACACCATATATTTT. Amino acid sequence: CASSPIGEGNTIYF.